One and the same sample provided the 32 T cell receptor beta chains below, sequenced in a study of shared clonotypes between healthy human individuals. The table came from immunoSEQ multiplex PCR; TCRdb's copy has only in-frame clones and leaves some out. The table shows 450,000 to 500,000 clones, with 60% to 80% occurring only once. Sequenced input: PBMCs. The source of these receptors is a woman aged 40 to 50 in good health. Some clones in this sample may be carry-over from other donors' samples.

The chain uses TRBV27 and TRBJ1-1; D may be TRBD1 (5 bases). Germline V gene lookup returns CDR1 MNHEY and CDR2 SMNVEV (reference sequence). The CDR3 extends over 16 amino acids. V lost 4 bases, J lost 0 bases, and 15 bases lay in between. CDR3 sequence reads: CASSSASRGMNTEAFF. In DNA form, the CDR3 reads TGTGCCAGCAGTTCGGCGTCGAGGGGCATGAACACTGAAGCTTTCTTT.

V usage is TRBV5-1 and J usage is TRBJ2-5; 9 bases map to TRBD1. The V gene's germline CDR1 is SGHRS and CDR2 YFSETQ. J lost 5 bases, V lost 2 bases, and 4 bases had no gene match. The CDR3 is made up of 14 amino acids. The CDR3 sequence: CASSFGTGRETQYF. CDR3 coding DNA: TGCGCCAGCAGCTTCGGGACAGGGCGGGAGACCCAGTACTTC.

This chain links TRBV9 with TRBJ2-7, with D hard to call. The CDR3 sequence is 12 residues long. V lost 4 bases and J 9 bases, leaving 14 bases between the germline ends. Germline loops: CDR1 SGDLS, CDR2 YYNGEE. DNA for the CDR3: TGTGCCAGCAGCCCAAACGTTCACGGGCAGTACTTC. The encoded protein is CASSPNVHGQYF.

This clone was seen only a few times. The V and J genes are TRBV10-1 and TRBJ2-3; the match to TRBD2 covers 14 bases. J was trimmed by 0 bases and V by 7 bases; bases with no gene match: 6. Germline V gene data show CDR1 as WNHNN and CDR2 as SYGVQD (reference sequence). This CDR3 spans 17 amino acids. CDR3 loop: CASIPGLAGASTDTQYF. The DNA for the CDR3 is TGCGCCAGCATTCCGGGACTAGCGGGAGCGAGCACAGATACGCAGTATTTT.

This chain connects TRBV4-1 to TRBJ2-1, with D perhaps matching TRBD1 (5 bases). This CDR3 has 18 amino acids. Trimming pared 1 base from V and 2 bases from J, leaving 18 bases between. CDR1 and CDR2 from the germline V gene are MGHRA and YSYEKL. The DNA of the CDR3 is TGCGCCAGCAGCCAAGGGCCGTGGGGCGTGGGGCCCTACAATGAGCAGTTCTTC. Protein product: CASSQGPWGVGPYNEQFF.

V is TRBV27 and J is TRBJ1-2, with D perhaps matching TRBD1 (6 bases). Trimming stripped 5 bases from V and 3 bases from J, with 13 bases between. The CDR3 length is 14 residues. CDR1 and CDR2 (germline): MNHEY, SMNVEV (reference sequence). CDR3 in DNA: TGTGCCAGCAGTAGGACAGTGGATTACTATGGCTACACCTTC. Translation gives CASSRTVDYYGYTF.

The rearrangement uses TRBV6-7 and TRBJ1-3; D remains unclear. TRBV6-7 is marked as an open reading frame, function uncertain. Trimming shortened V by 2 bases and J by 3 bases, and 14 bases separated the two germline ends. The CDR3 length is 16 residues. The CDR3 sequence: CASSYVARGNGNTIYF. DNA of the CDR3: TGTGCCAGCAGTTACGTAGCGAGAGGGAATGGAAACACCATATATTTT.

This chain joins TRBV27 and TRBJ2-1; D remains unclear. Trimming removed 2 bases at V and 8 bases at J, with 10 bases between. Looked up from germline, CDR1 is MNHEY and CDR2 is SMNVEV (reference sequence). The CDR3 runs 13 residues. The CDR3 DNA is TGTGCCAGCAGTTTAGGTGGTAGAGATGAGCAGTTCTTC. Translation: CASSLGGRDEQFF.

As regards this clone: This likely stems from a read error, as it lies one base from a far larger clone. This chain links TRBV11-2 with TRBJ2-1; D remains ambiguous. CDR1 and CDR2 from the germline V gene are SGHAT and FQNNGV. Trimming took 5 bases from V and 3 from J, leaving 2 bases between them. This CDR3 is 11 amino acids long. CDR3 in amino acids: CASSIYNEQFF. CDR3 sequence (DNA): TGTGCCAGCAGCATCTACAATGAGCAGTTCTTC.

This clone was detected only a few times. The chain has TRBV27 and TRBJ2-7; possibly TRBD2 for D (5 bases). V was trimmed by 5 bases and J by 5 bases, leaving 16 bases between them. The CDR3 has 14 residues. In germline, CDR1 is MNHEY, CDR2 SMNVEV (reference sequence). The CDR3 loop is CASSPLASRHEQYF. For the CDR3, the DNA is TGTGCCAGCAGTCCCCTAGCTAGCCGCCACGAGCAGTACTTC.

The chain combines TRBV25-1 with TRBJ2-7; D is undetermined. CDR1 is MGHDK and CDR2 is SYGVNS in the germline V gene. The ends were cut back, 5 bases at V and 0 bases at J, with 8 bases in the middle. This CDR3 is 13 amino acids long. The CDR3, as DNA: TGTGCCAGCAGTTCTCTGAGCTCCTACGAGCAGTACTTC. Translating gives CASSSLSSYEQYF.

This clone has a handful of counts. The V gene is TRBV6-6, the J gene TRBJ2-3; D gene unclear. Trimming removed 6 bases at V and 0 bases at J, with 4 bases between. Germline CDR1 is MNHNY and CDR2 is SVGAGI (reference sequence). The CDR3 is made up of 12 amino acids. The CDR3 DNA sequence: TGTGCCAGCAGGATTAGCACAGATACGCAGTATTTT. Translating gives CASRISTDTQYF.

This clone was seen only once. A read error is the likely source, as a far larger clone sits one nucleotide away. The chain has TRBV7-9 and TRBJ2-7; 11 bases line up with TRBD2. CDR3 length equals 16 residues. Looked up from germline, CDR1 is SEHNR and CDR2 is FQNEAQ (reference sequence). In nucleotides, the CDR3 is TGTGCCGGCAGCTCTCCAGGGACTAGCGGCACCTACGAGCAGTACTTC. Its translation: CAGSSPGTSGTYEQYF. The full variable domain, its missing parts supplied by reference TRBV7-9 and TRBJ2-7, is DTGVSQNPRHKITKRGQNVTFRCDPISEHNRLYWYRQTLGQGPEFLTYFQNEAQLEKSRLLSDRFSAERPKGSFSTLEIQRTEQGDSAMYLCAGSSPGTSGTYEQYFGPGTRLTVT.

The chain has TRBV6-5 and TRBJ2-1; 13 bases fit TRBD2. CDR1 MNHEY and CDR2 SVGAGI come from the germline V gene. The CDR3 is made up of 15 amino acids. Germline trimming cut 5 bases from V and 9 bases from J; bases unmatched to any gene: 7. The CDR3 DNA reads TGTGCCAGCAGTCCGGGGACTAGCGGGATTGCTGAGCAGTTCTTC. It codes for CASSPGTSGIAEQFF.

Regarding this clone: A far more abundant clone sits one base away, making this likely a read error. The CDR3 region has the DNA TGTGCCAGCAGGGACAGGGCCACAGATACGCAGTATTTT. Translated: CASRDRATDTQYF. The rearrangement joins TRBV6-1 to TRBJ2-3; 8 bases align to TRBD1. V lost 6 bases and J lost 2; bases outside the gene matches: 1. The CDR3 runs to 13 residues. Germline CDR1 is MNHNS and CDR2 is SASEGT.

V and J are TRBV5-1 and TRBJ2-3; 8 positions agree with TRBD1. This CDR3 comprises 16 residues. The V segment lost 4 bases and the J segment 2 bases; nucleotides outside the gene matches: 9. The germline gives CDR1 SGHRS, CDR2 YFSETQ. Here the CDR3 DNA reads TGCGCCAGCAGCCCCCAGGGGGCGGGTGCCACAGATACGCAGTATTTT. Translation gives CASSPQGAGATDTQYF.

V is TRBV6-1 and J is TRBJ2-7; 10 bases line up with TRBD2. The CDR3 has 15 residues. V lost 6 bases, J lost 2 bases, and 7 bases stayed unmatched. Germline V gene data show CDR1 as MNHNS and CDR2 as SASEGT. The CDR3 spells CASRDGLAGAYEQYF. The CDR3 bases are TGTGCCAGCAGGGACGGCCTAGCGGGGGCCTACGAGCAGTACTTC.

V and J are TRBV4-3 and TRBJ2-3; possible D gene TRBD1, 5 bases. The CDR3 length is 14 residues. The V and J ends lost 3 bases and 7 bases respectively, with 14 bases between them. The germline gives CDR1 LGHNA, CDR2 YSLEER. This chain's CDR3 is CASSQGQTRNTQYF. The CDR3 DNA reads as TGCGCCAGCAGCCAGGGGCAGACCAGGAATACGCAGTATTTT.

This clone was observed once. The chain joins TRBV9 to TRBJ2-1; 16 bases map to TRBD2. The CDR3 has 18 amino acids. Germline values: CDR1 SGDLS, CDR2 YYNGEE. V shed 2 bases and J 8 bases; nucleotides not matched to a gene: 10. The CDR3 loop is CASSVQGTSGRAWDEQFF. In DNA form, the CDR3 reads TGTGCCAGCAGCGTCCAGGGGACTAGCGGGAGGGCGTGGGATGAGCAGTTCTTC.

The CDR3 spells CASSESAGRTEAFF. Written as DNA, the CDR3 is TGTGCCAGCAGTGAATCGGCAGGGCGGACTGAAGCTTTCTTT. The V and J genes are TRBV25-1 and TRBJ1-1; a possible D gene is TRBD1 (5 bases). Germline loops: CDR1 MGHDK, CDR2 SYGVNS. V lost 1 base and J lost 5, with 11 bases in between. This CDR3 is built from 14 residues.

This clone has more than one count but fewer than ten. The chain couples TRBV1 to TRBJ2-7; no DNA check was done on the table's D call, TRBD2. TRBV1 is marked as a pseudogene. This CDR3 is built from 15 residues. CDR3 nucleotide sequence: TGCACCACCCCAAAAGGCGGGGGAAGCTCCTACGAGCAGTACTTC. Protein sequence: CTTPKGGGSSYEQYF.

The chain carries TRBV5-1 and TRBJ2-1; TRBD2 is a possible D gene (5 bases). The length of the CDR3 is 14 residues. The V and J ends lost 0 bases and 7 bases respectively, with 11 bases between them. Germline assignment: CDR1 SGHRS and CDR2 YFSETQ. CDR3 in DNA: TGCGCCAGCAGCTTGGCCCCAGCGGAGAATGAGCAGTTCTTC. Its protein is CASSLAPAENEQFF.

Only one count was recorded for this clone. The V call is TRBV7-9, the J call TRBJ2-7, with 8 bases matching TRBD1. The V segment lost 0 bases and the J segment 3 bases; nucleotides outside the gene matches: 4. The CDR3 runs 15 residues. The germline gives CDR1 SEHNR, CDR2 FQNEAQ (reference sequence). DNA for the CDR3: TGTGCCAGCAGCTTAGCAGGACAGGGTTTCTACGAGCAGTACTTC. Encoded protein: CASSLAGQGFYEQYF.

This clone has more than one count but fewer than ten. This chain connects TRBV28 to TRBJ2-6, with D maybe TRBD1 (6 bases). The V gene lost 6 bases and the J gene lost 1 base, with 22 bases spanning the gap. Per germline, CDR1 MDHEN and CDR2 SYDVKM. CDR3 length: 19 residues. In DNA form, the CDR3 reads TGTGCCAGCAGCGCGCTCATCCAAGGGGGAATTTCTGGGGCCAACGTCCTGACTTTC. It codes for CASSALIQGGISGANVLTF. Filled out from reference TRBV28 and TRBJ2-6, the complete variable domain reads DVKVTQSSRYLVKRTGEKVFLECVQDMDHENMFWYRQDPGLGLRLIYFSYDVKMKEKGDIPEGYSVSREKKERFSLILESASTNQTSMYLCASSALIQGGISGANVLTFGAGSRLTVL.

V usage is TRBV28 and J usage is TRBJ2-7; D may be TRBD2 (7 bases). In germline, CDR1 is MDHEN, CDR2 SYDVKM. With 5 bases removed from V and 2 bases from J, the gap between germline ends came to 19 bases. The CDR3 is 16 amino acids. CDR3 sequence reads: CASSTIGLDRPYEQYF. The CDR3 nucleotides are TGTGCCAGCAGTACTATAGGACTAGACAGGCCCTACGAGCAGTACTTC. Looking up the rest from reference TRBV28 and TRBJ2-7 gives the full variable domain: DVKVTQSSRYLVKRTGEKVFLECVQDMDHENMFWYRQDPGLGLRLIYFSYDVKMKEKGDIPEGYSVSREKKERFSLILESASTNQTSMYLCASSTIGLDRPYEQYFGPGTRLTVT.

This clone appeared many times. This chain links TRBV5-1 with TRBJ1-4; TRBD1 might be the D (6 bases). Trimming removed 1 base from V and 0 bases from J, with 10 bases in between. The CDR3 totals 16 residues. Looked up from germline, CDR1 is SGHRS and CDR2 is YFSETQ. The CDR3 here is CASSLRTAATNEKLFF. The DNA of the CDR3 is TGCGCCAGCAGCTTGAGGACAGCAGCAACTAATGAAAAACTGTTTTTT.

This chain links TRBV19 with TRBJ1-2; tentative D call: TRBD1 (6 bases). Germline values: CDR1 LNHDA, CDR2 SQIVND (reference sequence). Deletions cut 3 bases from V and 7 bases from J, with 15 bases between. CDR3 length: 14 residues. In DNA, the CDR3 is TGTGCCAGTAGTATTGACCGGGACATGGCTGGCTACACCTTC. Protein sequence: CASSIDRDMAGYTF.

The chain recombines TRBV7-8 with TRBJ1-3, with TRBD1 as a possible D gene (5 bases). The CDR3 sequence is 19 residues long. V shed 2 bases and J shed 0 bases, with 20 bases lying between them. CDR1 and CDR2 (germline): SGHVS, FQNEAQ. The CDR3, as DNA: TGTGCCAGCAGCTTACGGTTGGCGGGACGGATAGCCTCTGGAAACACCATATATTTT. Translation gives CASSLRLAGRIASGNTIYF.

This sequence joins TRBV11-3 and TRBJ2-1, with 9 positions matching TRBD2. V lost 1 base and J lost 7; bases outside the gene matches: 8. Per germline, CDR1 SGHNT and CDR2 YENEEA. This CDR3 contains 16 residues. For the CDR3, the DNA is TGTGCCAGCAGCTTAGGGCGGGAGGGCCGGGGTAATGAGCAGTTCTTC. It specifies CASSLGREGRGNEQFF. Together with reference TRBV11-3 and TRBJ2-1, the CDR3 gives the full variable domain: EAGVVQSPRYKIIEKKQPVAFWCNPISGHNTLYWYLQNLGQGPELLIRYENEEAVDDSQLPKDRFSAERLKGVDSTLKIQPAELGDSAVYLCASSLGREGRGNEQFFGPGTRLTVL.

The V call is TRBV12-5, the J call TRBJ2-1; 9 positions match TRBD1. Germline-derived CDR1 and CDR2 are LGHNT and FRNRAP. This CDR3 has 19 amino acids. V was clipped by 1 base and J by 7 bases; unmatched bases: 17. CDR3 sequence (DNA): TGTGCTAGTGGTTTGGCAAAAAAAACAGGGGGCGGAATGGAGAATGAGCAGTTCTTC. Translating it yields CASGLAKKTGGGMENEQFF.

The gene calls are TRBV6-1 and TRBJ2-1; weak D call: TRBD2 (6 bases). Germline lookup yields CDR1 MNHNS and CDR2 SASEGT. V was clipped by 2 bases and J by 7 bases, with 12 bases between them. The CDR3 is 14 amino acids. CDR3 residues: CASSEWREVNEQFF. Written as DNA, the CDR3 is TGTGCCAGCAGTGAATGGCGGGAAGTTAATGAGCAGTTCTTC.

The chain is built from TRBV7-9 and TRBJ1-1, with 7 bases aligning to TRBD1. The CDR3 is made up of 15 amino acids. Germline CDR1 and CDR2: SEHNR and FQNEAQ (reference sequence). J lost 4 bases, V lost 3 bases, and 8 bases had no gene match. In nucleotides, the CDR3 is TGTGCCAGCAGCTTGGGAAGACAGGGAGGCACTGAAGCTTTCTTT. Its protein is CASSLGRQGGTEAFF. The variable domain in full, completed from reference TRBV7-9 and TRBJ1-1, reads DTGVSQNPRHKITKRGQNVTFRCDPISEHNRLYWYRQTLGQGPEFLTYFQNEAQLEKSRLLSDRFSAERPKGSFSTLEIQRTEQGDSAMYLCASSLGRQGGTEAFFGQGTRLTVV.